One T cell receptor beta chain is described in this entry. The source of the sample is a study of cytotoxic CD8 clonotypes in ibrutinib-treated CLL. Sequencing was performed with immunoSEQ multiplex PCR; in TCRdb, only in-frame clones are kept and a portion is missing. In the table there are hundreds of thousands of clones, 80% of which are singletons. This specimen was PBMCs, taken before ibrutinib treatment. The clonotype originates from a human donor with chronic lymphocytic leukemia.

This chain's CDR3 is CASSATLGGTGELFF. As DNA, the CDR3 is TGTGCCAGCAGCGCAACCCTAGGTGGCACCGGGGAGCTGTTTTTT. This sequence joins TRBV9 and TRBJ2-2; unclear D gene. This CDR3 is 15 amino acids long. Germline lookup yields CDR1 SGDLS and CDR2 YYNGEE. Trimming took off 3 bases at V and 4 bases at J, with 13 bases between the two ends.